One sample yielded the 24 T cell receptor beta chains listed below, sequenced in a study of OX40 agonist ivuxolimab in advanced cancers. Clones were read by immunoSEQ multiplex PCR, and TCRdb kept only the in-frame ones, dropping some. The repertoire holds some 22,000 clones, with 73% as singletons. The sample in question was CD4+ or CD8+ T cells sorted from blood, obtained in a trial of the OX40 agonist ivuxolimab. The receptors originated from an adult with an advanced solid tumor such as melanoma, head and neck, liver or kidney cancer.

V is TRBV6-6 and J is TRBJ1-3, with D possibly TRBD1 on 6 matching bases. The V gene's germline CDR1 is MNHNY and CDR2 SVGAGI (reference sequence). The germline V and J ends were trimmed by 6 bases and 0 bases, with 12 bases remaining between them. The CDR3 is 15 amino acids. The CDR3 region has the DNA TGTGCCAGCAGAAAGGGGGAAAGCTCTGGAAACACCATATATTTT. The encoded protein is CASRKGESSGNTIYF.

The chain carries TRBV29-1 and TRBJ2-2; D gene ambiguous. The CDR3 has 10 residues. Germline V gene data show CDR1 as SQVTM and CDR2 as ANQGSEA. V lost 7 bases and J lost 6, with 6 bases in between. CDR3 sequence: CSGMAGELFF. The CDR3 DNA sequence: TGCAGCGGAATGGCCGGGGAGCTGTTTTTT.

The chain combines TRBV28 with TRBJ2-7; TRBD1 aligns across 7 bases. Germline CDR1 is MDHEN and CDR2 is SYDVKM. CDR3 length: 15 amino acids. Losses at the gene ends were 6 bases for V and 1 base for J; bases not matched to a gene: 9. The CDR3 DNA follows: TGTGCCAGCAGAACCGTCCGACAGGGATCCTACGAGCAGTACTTC. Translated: CASRTVRQGSYEQYF.

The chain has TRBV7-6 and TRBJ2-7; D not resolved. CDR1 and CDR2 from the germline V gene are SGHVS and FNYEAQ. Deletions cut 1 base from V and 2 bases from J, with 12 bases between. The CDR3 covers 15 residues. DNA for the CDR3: TGTGCCAGCAGCTTAGACGGAGCCAGCCCCTACGAGCAGTACTTC. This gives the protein CASSLDGASPYEQYF. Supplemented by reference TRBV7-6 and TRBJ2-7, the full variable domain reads GAGVSQSPRYKVTKRGQDVALRCDPISGHVSLYWYRQALGQGPEFLTYFNYEAQQDKSGLPNDRFSAERPEGSISTLTIQRTEQRDSAMYRCASSLDGASPYEQYFGPGTRLTVT.

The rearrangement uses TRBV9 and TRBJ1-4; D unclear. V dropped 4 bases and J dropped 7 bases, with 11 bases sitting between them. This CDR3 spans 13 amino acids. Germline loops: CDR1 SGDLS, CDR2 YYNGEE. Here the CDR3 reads CASSQGLGEKLFF. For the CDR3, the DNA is TGTGCCAGCAGCCAAGGGTTGGGTGAAAAACTGTTTTTT.

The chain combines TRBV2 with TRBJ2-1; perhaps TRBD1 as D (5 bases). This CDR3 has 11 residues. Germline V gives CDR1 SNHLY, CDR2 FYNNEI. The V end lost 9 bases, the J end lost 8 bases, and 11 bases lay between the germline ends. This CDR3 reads CASNQGDEQFF. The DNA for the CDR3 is TGTGCCAGTAACCAGGGTGATGAGCAGTTCTTC.

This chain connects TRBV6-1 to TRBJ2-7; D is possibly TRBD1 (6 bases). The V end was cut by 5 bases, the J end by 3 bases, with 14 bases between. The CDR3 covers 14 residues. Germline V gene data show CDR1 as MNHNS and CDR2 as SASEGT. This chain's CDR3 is CASSTTGLGYEQYF. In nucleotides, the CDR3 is TGTGCCAGCAGTACCACAGGGTTGGGCTACGAGCAGTACTTC.

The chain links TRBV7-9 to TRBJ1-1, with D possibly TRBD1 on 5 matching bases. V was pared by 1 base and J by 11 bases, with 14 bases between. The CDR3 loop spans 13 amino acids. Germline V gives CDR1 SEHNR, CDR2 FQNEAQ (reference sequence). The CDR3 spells CASSLGGPIEAFF. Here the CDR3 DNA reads TGTGCCAGCAGCTTAGGGGGACCAATAGAGGCTTTCTTT. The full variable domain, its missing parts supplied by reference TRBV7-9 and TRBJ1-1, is DTGVSQNPRHKITKRGQNVTFRCDPISEHNRLYWYRQTLGQGPEFLTYFQNEAQLEKSRLLSDRFSAERPKGSFSTLEIQRTEQGDSAMYLCASSLGGPIEAFFGQGTRLTVV.

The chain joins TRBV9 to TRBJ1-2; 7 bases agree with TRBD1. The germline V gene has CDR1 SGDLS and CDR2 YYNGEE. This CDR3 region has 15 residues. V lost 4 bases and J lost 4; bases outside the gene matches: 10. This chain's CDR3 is CASSPRDSKSYGYTF. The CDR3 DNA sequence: TGTGCCAGCAGCCCCCGGGACAGTAAATCCTATGGCTACACCTTC.

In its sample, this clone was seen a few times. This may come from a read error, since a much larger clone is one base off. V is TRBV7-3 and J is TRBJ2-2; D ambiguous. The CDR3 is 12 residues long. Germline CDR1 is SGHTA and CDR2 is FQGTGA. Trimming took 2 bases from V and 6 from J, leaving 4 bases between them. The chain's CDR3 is CASSLLSGELFF. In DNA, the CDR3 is TGTGCCAGCAGCTTACTCTCCGGGGAGCTGTTTTTT.

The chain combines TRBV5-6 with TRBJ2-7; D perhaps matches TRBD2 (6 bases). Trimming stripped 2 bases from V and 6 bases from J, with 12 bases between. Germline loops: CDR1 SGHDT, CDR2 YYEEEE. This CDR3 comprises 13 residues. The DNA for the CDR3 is TGTGCCAGCAGCTTCGGGACTCTCGGCGAGCAGTACTTC. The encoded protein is CASSFGTLGEQYF.

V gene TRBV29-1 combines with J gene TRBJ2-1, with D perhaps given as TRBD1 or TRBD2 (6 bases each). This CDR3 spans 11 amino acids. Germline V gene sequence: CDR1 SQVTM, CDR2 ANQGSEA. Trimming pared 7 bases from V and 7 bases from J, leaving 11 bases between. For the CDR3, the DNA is TGCAGCGCTCGAGGGGGGAATGAGCAGTTCTTC. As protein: CSARGGNEQFF.

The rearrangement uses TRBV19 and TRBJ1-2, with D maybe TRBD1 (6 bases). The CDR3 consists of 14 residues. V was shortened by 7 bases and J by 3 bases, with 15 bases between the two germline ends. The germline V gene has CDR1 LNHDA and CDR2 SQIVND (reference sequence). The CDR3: CASTPGGGHYGYTF. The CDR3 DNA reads TGTGCCAGTACTCCGGGAGGGGGGCACTATGGCTACACCTTC.

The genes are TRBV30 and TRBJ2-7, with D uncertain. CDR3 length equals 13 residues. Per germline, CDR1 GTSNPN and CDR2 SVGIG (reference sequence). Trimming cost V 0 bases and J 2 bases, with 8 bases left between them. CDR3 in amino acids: CAWSVGGPYEQYF. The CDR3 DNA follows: TGTGCCTGGAGTGTAGGCGGACCCTACGAGCAGTACTTC.

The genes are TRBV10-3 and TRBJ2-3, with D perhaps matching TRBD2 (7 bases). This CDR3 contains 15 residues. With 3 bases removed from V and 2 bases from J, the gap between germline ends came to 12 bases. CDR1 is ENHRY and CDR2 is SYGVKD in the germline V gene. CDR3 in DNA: TGTGCCATCAGTGAAGGGGGGGGCACCACAGATACGCAGTATTTT. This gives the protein CAISEGGGTTDTQYF.

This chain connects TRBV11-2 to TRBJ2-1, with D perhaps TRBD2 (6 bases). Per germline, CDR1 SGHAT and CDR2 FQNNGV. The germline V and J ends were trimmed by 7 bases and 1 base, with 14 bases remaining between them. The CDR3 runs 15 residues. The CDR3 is CASTGHRGSYNEQFF. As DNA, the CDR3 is TGTGCCAGCACCGGACACCGGGGGTCCTACAATGAGCAGTTCTTC.

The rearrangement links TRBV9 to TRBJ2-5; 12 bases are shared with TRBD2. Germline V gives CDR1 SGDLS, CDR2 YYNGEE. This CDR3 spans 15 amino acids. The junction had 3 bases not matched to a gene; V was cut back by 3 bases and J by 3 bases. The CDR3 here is CASSASGGAKETQYF. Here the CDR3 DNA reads TGTGCCAGCAGCGCTAGCGGGGGGGCCAAAGAGACCCAGTACTTC.

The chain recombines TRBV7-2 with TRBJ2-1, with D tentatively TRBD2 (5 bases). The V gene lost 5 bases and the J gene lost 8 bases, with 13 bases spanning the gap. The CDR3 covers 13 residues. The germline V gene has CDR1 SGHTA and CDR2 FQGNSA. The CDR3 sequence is CASSASLGDEQFF. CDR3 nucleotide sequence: TGTGCCAGCAGCGCATCACTAGGCGATGAGCAGTTCTTC. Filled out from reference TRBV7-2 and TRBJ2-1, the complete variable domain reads GAGVSQSPSNKVTEKGKDVELRCDPISGHTALYWYRQSLGQGLEFLIYFQGNSAPDKSGLPSDRFSAERTGGSVSTLTIQRTQQEDSAVYLCASSASLGDEQFFGPGTRLTVL.

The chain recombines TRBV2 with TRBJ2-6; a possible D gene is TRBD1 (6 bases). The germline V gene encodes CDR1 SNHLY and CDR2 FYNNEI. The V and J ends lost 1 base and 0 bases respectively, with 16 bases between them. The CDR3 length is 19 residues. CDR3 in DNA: TGTGCCAGCAGTGAAGAGGGGGTTGCAGTTCGCTCTGGGGCCAACGTCCTGACTTTC. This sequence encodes CASSEEGVAVRSGANVLTF.

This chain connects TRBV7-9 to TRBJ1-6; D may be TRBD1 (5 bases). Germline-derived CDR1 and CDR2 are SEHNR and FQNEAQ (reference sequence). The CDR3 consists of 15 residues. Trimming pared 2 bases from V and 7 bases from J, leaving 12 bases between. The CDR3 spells CASSLNIGVNSPLHF. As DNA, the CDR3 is TGTGCCAGCAGCTTAAACATAGGGGTAAATTCACCCCTCCACTTT.

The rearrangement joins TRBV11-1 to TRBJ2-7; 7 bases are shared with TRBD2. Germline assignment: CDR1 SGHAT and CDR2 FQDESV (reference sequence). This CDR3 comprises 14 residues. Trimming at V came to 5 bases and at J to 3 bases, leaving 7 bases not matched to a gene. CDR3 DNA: TGTGCCAGCAGCCCAATAGCGGGCGGCTACGAGCAGTACTTC. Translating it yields CASSPIAGGYEQYF.

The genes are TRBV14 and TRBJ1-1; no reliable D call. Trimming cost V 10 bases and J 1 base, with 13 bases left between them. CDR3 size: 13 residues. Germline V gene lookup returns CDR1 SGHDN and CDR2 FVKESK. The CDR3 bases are TGTGCCACCTGGTTTGGCGGGAACACTGAAGCTTTCTTT. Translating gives CATWFGGNTEAFF.

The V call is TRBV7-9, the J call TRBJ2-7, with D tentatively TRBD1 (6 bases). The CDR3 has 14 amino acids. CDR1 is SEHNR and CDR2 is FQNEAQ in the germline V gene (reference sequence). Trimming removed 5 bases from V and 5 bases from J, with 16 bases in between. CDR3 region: CASSPGDRDHEQYF. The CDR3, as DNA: TGTGCCAGCAGCCCAGGGGATCGAGACCACGAGCAGTACTTC.

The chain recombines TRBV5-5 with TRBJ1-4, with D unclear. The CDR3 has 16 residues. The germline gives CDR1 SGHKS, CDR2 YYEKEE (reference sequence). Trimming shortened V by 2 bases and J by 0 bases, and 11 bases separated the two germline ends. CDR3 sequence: CASSLGTYATNEKLFF. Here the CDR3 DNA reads TGTGCCAGCAGCTTAGGCACCTATGCAACTAATGAAAAACTGTTTTTT. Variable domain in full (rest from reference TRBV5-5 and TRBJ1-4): DAGVTQSPTHLIKTRGQQVTLRCSPISGHKSVSWYQQVLGQGPQFIFQYYEKEERGRGNFPDRFSARQFPNYSSELNVNALLLGDSALYLCASSLGTYATNEKLFFGSGTQLSVL.